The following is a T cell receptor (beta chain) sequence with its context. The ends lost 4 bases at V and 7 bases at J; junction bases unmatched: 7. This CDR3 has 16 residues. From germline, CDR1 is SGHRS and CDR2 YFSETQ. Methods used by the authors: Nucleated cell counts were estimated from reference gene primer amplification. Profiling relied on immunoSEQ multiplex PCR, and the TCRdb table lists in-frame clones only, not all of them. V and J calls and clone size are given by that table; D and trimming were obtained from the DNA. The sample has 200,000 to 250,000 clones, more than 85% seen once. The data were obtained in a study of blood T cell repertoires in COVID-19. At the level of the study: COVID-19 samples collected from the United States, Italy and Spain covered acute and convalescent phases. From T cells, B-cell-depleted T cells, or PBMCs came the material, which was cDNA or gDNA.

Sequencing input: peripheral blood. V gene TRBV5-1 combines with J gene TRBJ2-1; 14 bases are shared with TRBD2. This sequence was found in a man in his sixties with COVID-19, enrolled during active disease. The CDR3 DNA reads TGCGCCAGCAGCCTTCCGGGACTAGCGGGAGAAAATGAGCAGTTCTTC. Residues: CASSLPGLAGENEQFF.